This T cell receptor (beta chain) originates from a study of chemoradiotherapy in HPV16-positive cancers. Study-level information: Candidate HPV-specific T-cell clones and common TCR motifs came from functional assays in a couple of HPV16-positive patients. Notes on the study in general: Functional assays defining HPV-specific T cells used only a couple of HPV16-positive patients. Non-HPV-specific T cells did not expand in tumors during treatment, whereas candidate HPV-specific clones and E7-related motifs did.

Over chemoradiotherapy, repertoires were sampled more than once. This clone appeared a single time. What it recognizes is unknown. Using immunoSEQ multiplex PCR, the repertoire was profiled, and TCRdb retains in-frame clones only, with some absent. The table includes 9,500 to 15,000 clones, over 75% detected once. V was shortened by 10 bases and J by 2 bases, with 19 bases between the two germline ends. Per germline, CDR1 MGHDK and CDR2 SYGVNS. The CDR3 runs 15 residues. The specimen was taken from a patient who underwent chemoradiotherapy. This clonotype originated in a human donor with HPV-associated anogenital cancer. The chain carries TRBV25-1 and TRBJ2-3; D possibly corresponds to TRBD2 (7 bases). This CDR3 reads CAISAGRGPTDTQYF. The CDR3 region has the DNA TGTGCCATATCGGCCGGGCGGGGGCCCACAGATACGCAGTATTTT.